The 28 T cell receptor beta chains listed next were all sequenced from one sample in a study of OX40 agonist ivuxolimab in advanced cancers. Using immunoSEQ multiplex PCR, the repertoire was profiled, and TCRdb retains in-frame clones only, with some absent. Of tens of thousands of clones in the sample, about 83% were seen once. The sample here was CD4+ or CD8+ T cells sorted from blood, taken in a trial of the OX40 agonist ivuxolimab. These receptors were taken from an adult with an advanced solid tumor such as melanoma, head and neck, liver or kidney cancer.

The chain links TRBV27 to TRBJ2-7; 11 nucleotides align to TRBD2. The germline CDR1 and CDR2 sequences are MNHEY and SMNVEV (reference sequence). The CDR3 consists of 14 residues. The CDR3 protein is CAAAKTSGTHEQYF. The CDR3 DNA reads TGTGCAGCAGCCAAGACTAGCGGGACCCACGAGCAGTACTTC.

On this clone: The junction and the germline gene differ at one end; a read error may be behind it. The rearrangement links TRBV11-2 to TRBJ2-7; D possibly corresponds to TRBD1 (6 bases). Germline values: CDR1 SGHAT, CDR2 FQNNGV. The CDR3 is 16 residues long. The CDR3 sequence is CASSSIDRIGPYEQHF. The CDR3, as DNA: TGTGCCAGCAGCTCTATTGACAGGATTGGGCCCTACGAGCAGCACTTC.

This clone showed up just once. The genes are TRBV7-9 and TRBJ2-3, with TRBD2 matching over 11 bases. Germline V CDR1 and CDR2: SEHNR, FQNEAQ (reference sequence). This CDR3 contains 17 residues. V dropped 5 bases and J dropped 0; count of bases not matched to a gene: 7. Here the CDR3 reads CASSGRVAGGSTDTQYF. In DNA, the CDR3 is TGTGCCAGCAGCGGTAGAGTAGCGGGAGGGAGCACAGATACGCAGTATTTT. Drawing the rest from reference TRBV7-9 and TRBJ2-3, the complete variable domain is DTGVSQNPRHKITKRGQNVTFRCDPISEHNRLYWYRQTLGQGPEFLTYFQNEAQLEKSRLLSDRFSAERPKGSFSTLEIQRTEQGDSAMYLCASSGRVAGGSTDTQYFGPGTRLTVL.

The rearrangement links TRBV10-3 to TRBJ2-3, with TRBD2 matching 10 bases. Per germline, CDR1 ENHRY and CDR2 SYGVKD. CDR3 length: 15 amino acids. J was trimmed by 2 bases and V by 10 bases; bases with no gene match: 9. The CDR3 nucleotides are TGTGCCAGCGGACTAGCGGTAGAGTCCACAGATACGCAGTATTTT. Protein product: CASGLAVESTDTQYF.

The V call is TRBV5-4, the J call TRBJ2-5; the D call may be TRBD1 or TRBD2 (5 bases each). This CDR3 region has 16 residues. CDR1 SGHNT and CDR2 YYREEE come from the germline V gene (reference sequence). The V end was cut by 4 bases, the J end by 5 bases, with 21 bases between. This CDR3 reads CASSLAGIGPGETQYF. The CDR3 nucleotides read TGTGCCAGCAGCCTGGCAGGGATAGGGCCGGGGGAGACCCAGTACTTC.

CDR3 in DNA: TGCGCCAGCAGCACCCAAGGGGGCTTTCCCAGCGAAGCTTTCTTT. It codes for CASSTQGGFPSEAFF. The genes are TRBV5-1 and TRBJ1-1; 7 positions match TRBD1. Trimming removed 4 bases from V and 8 bases from J; junction bases left unmatched: 14. The CDR3 length is 15 residues. The germline V gene encodes CDR1 SGHRS and CDR2 YFSETQ. Together with reference TRBV5-1 and TRBJ1-1, the CDR3 gives the full variable domain: KAGVTQTPRYLIKTRGQQVTLSCSPISGHRSVSWYQQTPGQGLQFLFEYFSETQRNKGNFPGRFSGRQFSNSRSEMNVSTLELGDSALYLCASSTQGGFPSEAFFGQGTRLTVV.

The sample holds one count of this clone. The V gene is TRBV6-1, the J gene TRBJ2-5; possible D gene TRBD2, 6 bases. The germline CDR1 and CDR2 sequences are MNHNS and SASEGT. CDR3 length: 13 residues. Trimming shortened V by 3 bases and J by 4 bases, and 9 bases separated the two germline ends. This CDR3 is CASSEAGRETQYF. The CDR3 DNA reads TGTGCCAGCAGTGAGGCGGGGAGAGAGACCCAGTACTTC.

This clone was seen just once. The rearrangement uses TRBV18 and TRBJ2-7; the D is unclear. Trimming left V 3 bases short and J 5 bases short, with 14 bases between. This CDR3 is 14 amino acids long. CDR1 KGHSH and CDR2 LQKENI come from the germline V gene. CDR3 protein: CASSPENSWHEQYF. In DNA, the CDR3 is TGTGCCAGCTCACCGGAGAACAGTTGGCACGAGCAGTACTTC.

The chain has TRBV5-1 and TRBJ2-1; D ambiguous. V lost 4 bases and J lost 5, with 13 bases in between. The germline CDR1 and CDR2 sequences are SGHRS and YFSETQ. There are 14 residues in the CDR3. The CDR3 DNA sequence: TGCGCCAGCAGCCCCGGGCCGGGTAACAATGAGCAGTTCTTC. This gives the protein CASSPGPGNNEQFF.

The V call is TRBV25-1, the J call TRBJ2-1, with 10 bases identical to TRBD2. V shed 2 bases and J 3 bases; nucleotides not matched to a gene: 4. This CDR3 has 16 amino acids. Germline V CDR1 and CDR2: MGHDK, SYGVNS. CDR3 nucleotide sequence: TGTGCCAGCAGTGAAAGCGGGAGGGCCGACTACAATGAGCAGTTCTTC. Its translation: CASSESGRADYNEQFF.

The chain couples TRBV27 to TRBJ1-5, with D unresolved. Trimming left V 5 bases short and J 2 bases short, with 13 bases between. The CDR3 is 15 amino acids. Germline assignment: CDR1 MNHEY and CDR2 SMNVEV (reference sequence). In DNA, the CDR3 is TGTGCCAGCAGTAAGGCAGGTACGGGCAATCAGCCCCAGCATTTT. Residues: CASSKAGTGNQPQHF.

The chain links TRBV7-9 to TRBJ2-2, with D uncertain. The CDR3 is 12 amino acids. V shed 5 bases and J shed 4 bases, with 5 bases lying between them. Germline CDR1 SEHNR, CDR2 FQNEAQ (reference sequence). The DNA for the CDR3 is TGTGCCAGCAGCCTTCCCACCGGGGAGCTGTTTTTT. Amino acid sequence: CASSLPTGELFF. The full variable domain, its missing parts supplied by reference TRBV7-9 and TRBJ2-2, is DTGVSQNPRHKITKRGQNVTFRCDPISEHNRLYWYRQTLGQGPEFLTYFQNEAQLEKSRLLSDRFSAERPKGSFSTLEIQRTEQGDSAMYLCASSLPTGELFFGEGSRLTVL.

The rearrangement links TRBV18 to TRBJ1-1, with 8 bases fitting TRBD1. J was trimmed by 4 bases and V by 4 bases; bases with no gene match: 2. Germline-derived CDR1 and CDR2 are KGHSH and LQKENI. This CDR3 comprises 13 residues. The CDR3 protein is CASSRDRGTEAFF. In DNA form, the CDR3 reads TGTGCCAGCTCACGAGACAGGGGCACTGAAGCTTTCTTT.

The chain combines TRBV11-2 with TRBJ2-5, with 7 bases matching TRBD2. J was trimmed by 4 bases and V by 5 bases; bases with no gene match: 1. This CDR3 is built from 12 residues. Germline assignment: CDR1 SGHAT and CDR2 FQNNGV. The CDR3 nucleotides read TGTGCCAGCAGCGGCGGGGGAGAGACCCAGTACTTC. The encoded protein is CASSGGGETQYF.

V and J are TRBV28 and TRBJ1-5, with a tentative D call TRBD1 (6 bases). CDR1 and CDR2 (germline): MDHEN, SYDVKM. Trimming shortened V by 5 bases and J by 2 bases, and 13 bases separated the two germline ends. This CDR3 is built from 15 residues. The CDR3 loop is CASSNAGAGNQPQHF. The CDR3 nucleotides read TGTGCCAGCAGTAATGCGGGGGCGGGCAATCAGCCCCAGCATTTT.

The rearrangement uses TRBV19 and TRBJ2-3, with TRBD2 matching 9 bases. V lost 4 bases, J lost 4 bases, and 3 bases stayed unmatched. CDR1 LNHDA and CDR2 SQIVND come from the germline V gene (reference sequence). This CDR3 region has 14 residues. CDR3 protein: CASSSGRASDTQYF. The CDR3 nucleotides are TGTGCCAGTAGTAGCGGGAGGGCCTCAGATACGCAGTATTTT.

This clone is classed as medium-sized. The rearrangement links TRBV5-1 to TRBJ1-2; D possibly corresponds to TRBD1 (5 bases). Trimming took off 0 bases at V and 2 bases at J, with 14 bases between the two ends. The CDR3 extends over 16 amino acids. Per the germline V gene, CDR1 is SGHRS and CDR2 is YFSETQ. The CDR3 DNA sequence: TGCGCCAGCAGCTTGGCCGGGGGGTCGGGCAACTATGGCTACACCTTC. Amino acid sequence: CASSLAGGSGNYGYTF.

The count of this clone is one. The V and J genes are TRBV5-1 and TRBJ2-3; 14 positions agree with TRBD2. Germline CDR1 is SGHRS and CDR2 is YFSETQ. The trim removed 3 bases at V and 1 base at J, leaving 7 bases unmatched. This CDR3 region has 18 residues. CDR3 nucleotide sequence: TGCGCCAGCAGCTCGGGACTAGCGGGAGTGTATGGCACAGATACGCAGTATTTT. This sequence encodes CASSSGLAGVYGTDTQYF.

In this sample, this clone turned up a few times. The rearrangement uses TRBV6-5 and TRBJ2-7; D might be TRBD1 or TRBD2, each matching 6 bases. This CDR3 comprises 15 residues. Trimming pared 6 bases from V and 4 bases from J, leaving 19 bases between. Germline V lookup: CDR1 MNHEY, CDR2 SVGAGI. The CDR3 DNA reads TGTGCCAGCAGAAGGACAGTTGGAGGGATATACGAGCAGTACTTC. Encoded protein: CASRRTVGGIYEQYF.

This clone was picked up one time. The CDR3 region is CSVMDPGKAQYF. The CDR3 DNA reads as TGCAGCGTAATGGACCCTGGAAAGGCGCAGTATTTT. This chain links TRBV29-1 with TRBJ2-3; no clear D. Looked up from germline, CDR1 is SQVTM and CDR2 is ANQGSEA. The V end was cut by 6 bases, the J end by 10 bases, with 17 bases between. There are 12 residues in the CDR3.

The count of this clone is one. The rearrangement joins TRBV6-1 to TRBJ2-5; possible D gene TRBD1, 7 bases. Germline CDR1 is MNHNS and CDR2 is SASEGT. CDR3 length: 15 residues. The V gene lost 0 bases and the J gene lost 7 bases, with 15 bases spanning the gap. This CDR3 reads CASSEAGGGGVTQYF. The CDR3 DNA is TGTGCCAGCAGTGAAGCTGGAGGGGGCGGGGTGACCCAGTACTTC.

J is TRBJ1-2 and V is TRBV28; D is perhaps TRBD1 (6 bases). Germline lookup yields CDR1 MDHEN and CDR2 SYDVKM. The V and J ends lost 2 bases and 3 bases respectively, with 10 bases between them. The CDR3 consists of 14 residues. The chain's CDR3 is CASSLQAGDYGYTF. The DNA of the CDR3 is TGTGCCAGCAGTTTACAGGCAGGGGACTATGGCTACACCTTC.

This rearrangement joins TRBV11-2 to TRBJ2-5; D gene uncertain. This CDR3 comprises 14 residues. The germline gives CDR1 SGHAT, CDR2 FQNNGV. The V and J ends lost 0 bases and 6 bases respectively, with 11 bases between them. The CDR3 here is CASSLDSQIQTQYF. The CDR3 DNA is TGTGCCAGCAGCTTAGATTCCCAGATACAGACCCAGTACTTC. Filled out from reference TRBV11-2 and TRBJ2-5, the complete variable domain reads EAGVAQSPRYKIIEKRQSVAFWCNPISGHATLYWYQQILGQGPKLLIQFQNNGVVDDSQLPKDRFSAERLKGVDSTLKIQPAKLEDSAVYLCASSLDSQIQTQYFGPGTRLLVL.

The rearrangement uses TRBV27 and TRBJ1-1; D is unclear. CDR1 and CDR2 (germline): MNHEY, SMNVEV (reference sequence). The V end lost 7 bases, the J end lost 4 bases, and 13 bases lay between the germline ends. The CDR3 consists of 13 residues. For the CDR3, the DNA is TGTGCCAGCAATTCCGGCGTTAGCACTGAAGCTTTCTTT. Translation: CASNSGVSTEAFF.

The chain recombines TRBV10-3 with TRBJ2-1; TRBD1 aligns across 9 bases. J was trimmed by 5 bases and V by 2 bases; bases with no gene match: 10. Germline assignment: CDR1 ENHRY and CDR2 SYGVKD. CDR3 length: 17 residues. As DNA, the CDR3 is TGTGCCATCAGTGAGCCTTATGGGACAGGGCCCCACAATGAGCAGTTCTTC. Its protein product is CAISEPYGTGPHNEQFF.

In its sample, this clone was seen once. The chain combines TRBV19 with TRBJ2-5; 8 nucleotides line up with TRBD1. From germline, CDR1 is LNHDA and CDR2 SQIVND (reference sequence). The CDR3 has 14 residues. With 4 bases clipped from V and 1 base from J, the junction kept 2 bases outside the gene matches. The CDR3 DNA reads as TGTGCCAGTAGTAACAGGGGGTCCCAAGAGACCCAGTACTTC. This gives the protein CASSNRGSQETQYF.

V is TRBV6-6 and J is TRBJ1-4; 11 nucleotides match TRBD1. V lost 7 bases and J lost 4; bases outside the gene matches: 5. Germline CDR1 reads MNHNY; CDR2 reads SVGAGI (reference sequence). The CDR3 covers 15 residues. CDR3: CASTPGQGGNEKLFF. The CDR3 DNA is TGTGCCAGCACTCCGGGACAGGGGGGTAATGAAAAACTGTTTTTT.

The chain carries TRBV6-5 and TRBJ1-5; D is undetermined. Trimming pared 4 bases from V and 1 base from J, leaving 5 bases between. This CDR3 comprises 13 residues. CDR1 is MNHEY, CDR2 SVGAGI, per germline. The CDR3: CASSSNSNQPQHF. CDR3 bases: TGTGCCAGCAGTTCTAACAGCAATCAGCCCCAGCATTTT.